This T cell receptor (beta chain) was recorded in a study of blood T cell repertoires in COVID-19. Study overall: Specimens from acute and convalescent COVID-19 originated in the United States, Italy and Spain. PBMCs, B-cell-depleted T cells, or T cells were the source of the cDNA or gDNA that made up the material.

Authors' data handling: By means of reference gene primer amplification, nucleated cell counts were estimated. Sequencing used immunoSEQ multiplex PCR; TCRdb keeps in-frame clones, though not all of them. That table gives V, J and clone size, and the DNA gave D and trimming. The data show 150,000 or so clones, around 92% seen once. Seattle patients were enrolled while actively infected and followed longitudinally. Per germline, CDR1 SGHDT and CDR2 YYEEEE. V dropped 3 bases and J dropped 6; count of bases not matched to a gene: 10. This CDR3 contains 15 residues. The TCR was taken from a man aged 30-40 years with COVID-19, enrolled during active disease. The rearrangement uses TRBV5-6 and TRBJ2-7, with 9 nucleotides matching TRBD1. Sequencing used peripheral blood. This CDR3 reads CASSSITGQGSEQYF. The CDR3 nucleotides read TGTGCCAGCAGCTCTATAACGGGACAGGGTTCCGAGCAGTACTTC.